A single sample is the source of the 15 T cell receptor delta chains below, sequenced in a study of gamma-delta T cells after stem cell transplantation (dated by TCRdb to the mid-2010s). Libraries were prepared through RT-PCR. The instrument given in TCRdb is Illumina MiSeq. TCRdb called clones from the public reads with CATT, and repeated DNA sequences were later combined into one row. The table for this sample lists just under 3,000 delta-chain clones; 2% to 3% of them were counted only once. The ten top clones hold more than 25% of the sample. The sequenced sample was gamma-delta T cells. These receptors came from a human donor. It is not recorded whose cells these are; they may come from a transplant donor.

Judged by abundance, this clone is medium-sized (0.01 to 0.1%). The sample contains more than one DNA sequence encoding this CDR3. The J gene is TRDJ1, the V gene TRDV2; 9 bases are a match to TRDD3. Germline V gives CDR1 GEAIGNYY, CDR2 EKD. CDR3 size: 16 residues. The V segment lost 3 bases and the J segment 9 bases; nucleotides outside the gene matches: 16. CDR3: CACDRVSSGDTRELIF. The CDR3 bases are TGTGCCTGTGACCGCGTTTCCTCCGGGGATACGCGGGAACTCATCTTT.

This clone is labeled as medium-sized. The rearrangement links TRDV2 to TRDJ1; weak D call: TRDD3 (6 bases). The CDR3 consists of 16 residues. V was shortened by 3 bases and J by 4 bases, with 20 bases between the two germline ends. The germline V gene encodes CDR1 GEAIGNYY and CDR2 EKD. CDR3 bases: TGTGCCTGTGACTCGCTCTGGGGTCACTCCAACGATAAACTCATCTTT. As protein: CACDSLWGHSNDKLIF.

Notes on this clone: A read error is the likely source, as a far larger clone sits one nucleotide away. The rearrangement links TRDV2 to TRDJ1; 9 nucleotides match TRDD3. The CDR3 extends over 20 amino acids. V lost 2 bases, J lost 0 bases, and 18 bases stayed unmatched. Germline V gene data show CDR1 as GEAIGNYY and CDR2 as EKD. This chain's CDR3 is CACDITTGGPWGIYTDKLIF. CDR3 in DNA: TGTGCCTGTGACATCACTACTGGGGGACCCTGGGGCATATACACCGATAAACTCATCTTT.

This clone turned up a few times. One base separates it from a far larger clone, so it is likely a read error. Additional DNA sequences in this sample encode the identical CDR3. The chain joins TRDV2 to TRDJ1; 13 bases fit TRDD3. Trimming at V came to 7 bases and at J to 2 bases, leaving 15 bases not matched to a gene. CDR1 and CDR2 (germline): GEAIGNYY, EKD. The CDR3 runs to 18 residues. CDR3 in DNA: TGTGCCTGCGAATCACTACTGGGGGATACGCAACGGACCGATAAACTCATCTTT. Amino acid sequence: CACESLLGDTQRTDKLIF.

Within the sample, this clone is medium-sized. The chain carries TRDV2 and TRDJ2; 7 bases align to TRDD3. This CDR3 has 17 residues. CDR1 and CDR2 (germline): GEAIGNYY, EKD. Trimming removed 0 bases from V and 5 bases from J; junction bases left unmatched: 11. CDR3 amino acids: CACDTVGGGKETAQLFF. In nucleotides, the CDR3 is TGTGCCTGTGACACCGTTGGTGGGGGAAAAGAAACAGCACAACTCTTCTTT.

V usage is TRDV2 and J usage is TRDJ1; D may be TRDD3 (5 bases). Trimming shortened V by 0 bases and J by 4 bases, and 20 bases separated the two germline ends. From germline, CDR1 is GEAIGNYY and CDR2 EKD. This CDR3 contains 17 residues. The CDR3 bases are TGTGCCTGTGACACCGATCTGGGATGCCCCTCTGACGATAAACTCATCTTT. Protein sequence: CACDTDLGCPSDDKLIF.

This clone was picked up a small number of times. TCRdb attributes to this sequence the protein of a much larger clone, which differs from the DNA translation at residue 18; a read error is likely, and the protein displayed is translated from the DNA. This chain links TRDV2 with TRDJ3; 8 bases fit TRDD3. CDR1 is GEAIGNYY and CDR2 is EKD in the germline V gene. This CDR3 is built from 22 residues. The CDR3 loop is CACDTVEYTGGAASWDTQQMFF. The DNA of the CDR3 is TGTGCCTGTGACACGGTTGAATATACTGGGGGTGCCGCGTCCTGGGACACCCAACAGATGTTTTTC.

The chain is built from TRDV2 and TRDJ1; 7 bases align to TRDD3. The CDR3 is 19 residues long. Germline CDR1 is GEAIGNYY and CDR2 is EKD. The ends lost 0 bases at V and 1 base at J; junction bases unmatched: 16. Here the CDR3 DNA reads TGTGCCTGTGACACCGTGAATTCGAGAACTGGGGATTCCACCGATAAACTCATCTTT. This sequence encodes CACDTVNSRTGDSTDKLIF.

Worth noting for this clone: This may stem from a read error, because a much larger clone lies one nucleotide away. Other DNA sequences in this sample translate to the same CDR3. The rearrangement joins TRDV2 to TRDJ1; D may be TRDD3 (5 bases). Germline values: CDR1 GEAIGNYY, CDR2 EKD. This CDR3 has 14 residues. The CDR3 loop is CACDTVLETDKLIF. DNA for the CDR3: TGTGCCTGCGACACCGTACTGGAAACCGATAAACTCATCTTT.

The chain couples TRDV2 to TRDJ1, with 8 bases lining up with TRDD3. The CDR3 sequence is 17 residues long. V was clipped by 0 bases and J by 1 base; unmatched bases: 9. Looked up from germline, CDR1 is GEAIGNYY and CDR2 is EKD. The CDR3 region has the DNA TGTGCCTGTGACACCCTGGGGGACTCCAAACTCACCGATAAACTCATCTTT. This encodes CACDTLGDSKLTDKLIF.

Comment on this clone: Other DNA sequences in the same sample also yield this CDR3. The CDR3 is CACDSVGDTRIDKLIF. In DNA form, the CDR3 reads TGTGCCTGTGACAGTGTGGGGGATACGAGGATCGACAAACTCATCTTT. This sequence joins TRDV2 and TRDJ1; 11 bases align to TRDD3. This CDR3 is 16 amino acids long. CDR1 and CDR2 (germline): GEAIGNYY, EKD. The V segment lost 2 bases and the J segment 8 bases; nucleotides outside the gene matches: 12.

This clone was detected only a few times. This likely came from a read error, as a far larger clone is one base away. Within the sample, other DNA sequences also encode this same CDR3. The chain joins TRDV2 to TRDJ2, with D possibly being TRDD3 (6 bases). The V gene lost 1 base and the J gene lost 0 bases, with 20 bases spanning the gap. Germline-derived CDR1 and CDR2 are GEAIGNYY and EKD. This CDR3 spans 19 amino acids. CDR3 nucleotide sequence: TGTGCCTGTGACACAGTGGGGGGGGAGAAAGCGACTTTGACAGCACAACTCTTCTTT. It yields the protein CACDTVGGEKATLTAQLFF.

Only a few counts were recorded for this clone. Translating this DNA gives a protein that differs at residue 4 from the TCRdb one, which belongs to a much larger clone; a read error is likely, and the protein shown is this translation. The chain combines TRDV2 with TRDJ1, with D uncertain. In germline, CDR1 is GEAIGNYY, CDR2 EKD. The V end was cut by 5 bases, the J end by 3 bases, with 12 bases between. The length of the CDR3 is 13 residues. The CDR3 region has the DNA TGTGCCTGTGGCGCCATCTCAGCCGATAAACTCATCTTT. It yields the protein CACGAISADKLIF.

This clone turned up a few times. A single base is all that separates this from a far larger clone, so a read error is likely. The sample carries other DNA sequences with the same CDR3. This sequence joins TRDV2 and TRDJ1, with 9 bases that match TRDD3. The CDR3 has 17 residues. With 1 base clipped from V and 1 base from J, the junction kept 9 bases outside the gene matches. Germline CDR1 GEAIGNYY, CDR2 EKD. The DNA of the CDR3 is TGTGCCTGTGACACGGTGGGGGATATAAGGTCCACCGATAAACTCATCTTT. Amino acid sequence: CACDTVGDIRSTDKLIF.

This clone is classed as large (0.1 to 1%). Other DNA variants within this sample encode the same CDR3. The rearrangement uses TRDV2 and TRDJ1; a possible D gene is TRDD3 (5 bases). This CDR3 is 15 amino acids long. The ends were cut back, 0 bases at V and 0 bases at J, with 10 bases in the middle. The V gene's germline CDR1 is GEAIGNYY and CDR2 EKD. CDR3 DNA: TGTGCCTGTGACACCGTGGGGAATCACACCGATAAACTCATCTTT. Translating gives CACDTVGNHTDKLIF.